The present entry profiles one T cell receptor beta chain with its context. Its target is unknown. The data were obtained in a study of shared clonotypes between healthy human individuals. Looking at the study overall: Researchers drew samples from a couple of women and three men aged 18 to 49.

Genomic DNA of every subset was divided equally among multiple immunoSEQ plates. Generated by immunoSEQ multiplex PCR, the TCRdb table keeps only in-frame clones and is missing some. The sample contains 1.5 million to 2.5 million clones, just under 95% of which appear only once. The naive CD8 subset, CD45RO-negative cells positively selected for CCR7, excluded terminally differentiated effector memory CD45RA+ cells. This CDR3 is 17 amino acids long. V was shortened by 0 bases and J by 6 bases, with 21 bases between the two germline ends. Germline CDR1 is MGHRA and CDR2 is YSYEKL. Overall study results and limits: On the whole, naive subsets had larger estimated richness than memory subsets had.

Specimen: naive CD8+ T cells sorted from blood. This clonotype was sampled from a man aged 18 to 30 in good health. The V gene is TRBV4-1, the J gene TRBJ2-7, with D possibly being TRBD1 (5 bases). CDR3 sequence: CASSQEGQGPYLSEQYF. As DNA, the CDR3 is TGCGCCAGCAGCCAAGAGGGTCAGGGCCCCTATCTTAGCGAGCAGTACTTC.